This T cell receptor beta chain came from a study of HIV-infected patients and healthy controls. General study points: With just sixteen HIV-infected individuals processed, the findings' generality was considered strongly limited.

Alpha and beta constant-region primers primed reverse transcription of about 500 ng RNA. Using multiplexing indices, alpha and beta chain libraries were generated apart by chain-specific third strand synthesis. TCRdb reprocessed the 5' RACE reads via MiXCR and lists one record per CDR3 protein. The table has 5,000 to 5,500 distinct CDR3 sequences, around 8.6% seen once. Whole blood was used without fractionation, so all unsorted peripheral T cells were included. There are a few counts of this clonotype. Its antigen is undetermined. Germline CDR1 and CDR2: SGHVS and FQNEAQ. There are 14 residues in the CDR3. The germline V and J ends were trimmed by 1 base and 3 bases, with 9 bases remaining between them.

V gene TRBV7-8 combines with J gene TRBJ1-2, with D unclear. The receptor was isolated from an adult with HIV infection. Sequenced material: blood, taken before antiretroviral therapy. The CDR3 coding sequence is TGTGCCAGCAGCTTAGAAGGGCCCCACTATGGCTACACCTTC. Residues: CASSLEGPHYGYTF. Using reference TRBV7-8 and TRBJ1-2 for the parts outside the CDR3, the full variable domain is GAGVSQSPRYKVAKRGQDVALRCDPISGHVSLFWYQQALGQGPEFLTYFQNEAQLDKSGLPSDRFFAERPEGSVSTLKIQRTQQEDSAVYLCASSLEGPHYGYTFGSGTRLTVV.